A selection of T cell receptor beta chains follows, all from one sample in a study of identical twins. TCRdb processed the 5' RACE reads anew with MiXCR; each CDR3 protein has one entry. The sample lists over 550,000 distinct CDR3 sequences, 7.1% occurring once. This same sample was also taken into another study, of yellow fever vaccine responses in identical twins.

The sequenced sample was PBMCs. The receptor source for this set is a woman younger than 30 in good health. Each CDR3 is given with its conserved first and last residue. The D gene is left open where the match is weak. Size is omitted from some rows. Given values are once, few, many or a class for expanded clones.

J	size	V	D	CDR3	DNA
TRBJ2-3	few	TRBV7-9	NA	CAQGAGATDTQYF	TGTGCCCAGGGGGCGGGGGCCACAGATACGCAGTATTTT
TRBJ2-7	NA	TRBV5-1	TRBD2	CASSLGSSGTVGEQYF	TGCGCCAGCAGCTTGGGATCTAGCGGGACGGTCGGGGAGCAGTACTTC
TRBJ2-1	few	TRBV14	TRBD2	CASSQDPRLAGASEQFF	TGTGCCAGCAGCCAAGATCCCAGACTAGCGGGAGCTTCTGAGCAGTTCTTC
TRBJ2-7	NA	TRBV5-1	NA	CASSLGTAIGLYEQYF	TGCGCCAGCAGCTTGGGGACAGCGATAGGACTCTACGAGCAGTACTTC
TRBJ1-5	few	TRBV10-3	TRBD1	CAISGNRGGNQPQHF	TGTGCCATCAGTGGTAACAGGGGTGGCAATCAGCCCCAGCATTTT
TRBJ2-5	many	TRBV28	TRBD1	CASSERKQGRETQYF	TGTGCCAGCAGCGAACGAAAACAGGGGCGAGAGACCCAGTACTTC
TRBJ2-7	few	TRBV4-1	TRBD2	CASSQGASGRGSYEQYF	TGCGCCAGCAGCCAGGGAGCTAGCGGGAGGGGGTCCTACGAGCAGTACTTC
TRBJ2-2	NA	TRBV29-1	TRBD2	CSVEGGRAGDGELFF	TGCAGCGTTGAGGGCGGGAGGGCCGGGGACGGGGAGCTGTTTTTT
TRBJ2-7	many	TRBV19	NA	CASSVDGSYEQYF	TGTGCCAGTAGTGTCGATGGAAGCTACGAGCAGTACTTC
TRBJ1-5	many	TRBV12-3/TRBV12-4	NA	CASSLTVDSNQPQHF	TGTGCCAGCAGTCTTACAGTGGATAGCAATCAGCCCCAGCATTTT
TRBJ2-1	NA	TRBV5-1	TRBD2	CASSLDRVRAGEGEQFF	TGCGCCAGCAGCTTGGACCGGGTCAGAGCGGGAGAGGGTGAGCAGTTCTTC
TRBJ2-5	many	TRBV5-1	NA	CASSLGTGRKQETQYF	TGCGCCAGCAGCTTGGGAACAGGGCGAAAGCAAGAGACCCAGTACTTC
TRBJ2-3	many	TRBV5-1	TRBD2	CASSRSGSADTQYF	TGCGCCAGCAGTCGTAGCGGGAGTGCAGATACGCAGTATTTT
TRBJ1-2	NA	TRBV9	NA	CASSAPGGYLDGYTF	TGTGCCAGCAGCGCCCCTGGGGGGTACTTGGATGGCTACACCTTC
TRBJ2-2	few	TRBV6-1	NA	CASSIMGVGTGELFF	TGTGCCAGCAGCATTATGGGGGTTGGCACCGGGGAGCTGTTTTTT
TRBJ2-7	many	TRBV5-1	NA	CASSLEGRHEQYF	TGCGCCAGCAGCTTGGAGGGGCGGCACGAGCAGTACTTC
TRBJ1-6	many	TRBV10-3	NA	CAIRGTENSPLHF	TGTGCCATCAGAGGGACCGAGAATTCACCCCTCCACTTT
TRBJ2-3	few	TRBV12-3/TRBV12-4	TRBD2	CASSSSGRADTQYF	TGTGCCAGCAGTTCCTCAGGGAGGGCAGATACGCAGTATTTT
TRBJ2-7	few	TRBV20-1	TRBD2	CSSVGVAGGPYEQYF	TGCAGTTCAGTGGGGGTTGCGGGAGGGCCTTACGAGCAGTACTTC
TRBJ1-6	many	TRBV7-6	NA	CASSRSGEWGNSPLHF	TGTGCCAGCAGCAGAAGTGGAGAGTGGGGTAATTCACCCCTCCACTTT
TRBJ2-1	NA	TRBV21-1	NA	CASRGCLSGGSNEQFF	TGTGCCAGCAGGGGATGTTTGTCGGGAGGCTCCAATGAGCAGTTCTTC
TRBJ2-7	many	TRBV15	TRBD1	CATGRDRGYEQYF	TGTGCCACTGGAAGGGACAGGGGCTACGAGCAGTACTTC
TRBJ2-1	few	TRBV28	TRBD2	CASKGTSSYNEQFF	TGTGCCAGCAAGGGGACTAGCTCCTACAATGAGCAGTTCTTC
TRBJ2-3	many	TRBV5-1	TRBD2	CASSQGTSGSDTQYF	TGCGCCAGCAGCCAAGGGACTAGCGGGAGTGATACGCAGTATTTT
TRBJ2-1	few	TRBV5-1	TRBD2	CASSPSSGGGDEQFF	TGCGCCAGCAGCCCTTCTAGCGGGGGGGGTGATGAGCAGTTCTTC
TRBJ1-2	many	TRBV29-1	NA	CSVGDIYGYTF	TGCAGCGTTGGGGACATCTATGGCTACACCTTC
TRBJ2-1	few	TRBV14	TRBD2	CASSFSGRSGYNEQFF	TGTGCCAGCAGTTTTAGCGGGAGAAGTGGCTACAATGAGCAGTTCTTC
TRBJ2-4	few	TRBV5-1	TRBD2	CASSFVGLAELEAKNIQYF	TGCGCCAGCAGCTTCGTGGGACTAGCGGAATTAGAAGCCAAAAACATTCAGTACTTC
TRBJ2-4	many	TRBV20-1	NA	CSATQGSENIQYF	TGCAGTGCCACACAGGGTTCCGAAAACATTCAGTACTTC
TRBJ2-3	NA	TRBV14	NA	CASSHPSDTQYF	TGTGCCAGCAGCCATCCATCGGATACGCAGTATTTT
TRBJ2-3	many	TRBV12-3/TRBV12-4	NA	CASSFSVDTQYF	TGTGCCAGCAGTTTTTCTGTAGATACGCAGTATTTT
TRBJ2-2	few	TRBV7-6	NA	CASSDSVRGPNTGELFF	TGTGCCAGCAGCGATTCGGTGCGGGGGCCGAACACCGGGGAGCTGTTTTTT
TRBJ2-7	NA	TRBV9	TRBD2	CASSVAGGEYYEQYF	TGTGCCAGCAGCGTAGCCGGGGGGGAGTACTACGAGCAGTACTTC
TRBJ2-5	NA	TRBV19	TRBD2	CASSVGLAGGETQYF	TGTGCCAGTAGTGTAGGACTAGCGGGGGGAGAGACCCAGTACTTC
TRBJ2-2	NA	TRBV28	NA	CASSPAGARGTGELFF	TGTGCCAGCAGTCCTGCCGGAGCTCGGGGCACCGGGGAGCTGTTTTTT
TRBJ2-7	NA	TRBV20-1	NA	CSARDDTGIYEQYF	TGCAGTGCTAGAGATGATACCGGGATCTACGAGCAGTACTTC
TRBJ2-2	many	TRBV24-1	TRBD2	CATSDLYGGTTNTGELFF	TGTGCCACCAGTGATTTGTATGGGGGGACTACCAACACCGGGGAGCTGTTTTTT
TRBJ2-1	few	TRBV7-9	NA	CASSRGKDNEQFF	TGTGCCAGCAGCCGAGGGAAGGACAATGAGCAGTTCTTC
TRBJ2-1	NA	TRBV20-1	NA	CSARDGLGEQFF	TGCAGTGCTAGAGATGGGCTGGGTGAGCAGTTCTTC
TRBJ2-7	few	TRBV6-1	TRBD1	CASRGDRDKLYEQYF	TGTGCCAGCAGGGGGGACAGGGATAAACTCTACGAGCAGTACTTC
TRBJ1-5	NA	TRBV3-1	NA	CASSQTGAPQHF	TGTGCCAGCAGCCAAACCGGTGCACCCCAGCATTTT
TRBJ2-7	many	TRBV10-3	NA	CAIATGTYEQYF	TGTGCCATAGCGACAGGAACCTACGAGCAGTACTTC
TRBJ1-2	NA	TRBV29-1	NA	CSVAVGGSNNNYGYTF	TGCAGCGTCGCAGTGGGGGGCAGCAACAATAACTATGGCTACACCTTC
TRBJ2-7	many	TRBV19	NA	CATKSALVSYEQYF	TGTGCCACCAAAAGCGCCCTCGTAAGCTACGAGCAGTACTTC
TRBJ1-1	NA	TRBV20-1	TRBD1	CSAWDRVGNTEAFF	TGCAGTGCCTGGGACAGGGTGGGGAACACTGAAGCTTTCTTT
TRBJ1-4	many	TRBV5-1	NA	CASSSGLSGEKLFF	TGCGCCAGCAGCTCGGGACTTTCCGGGGAAAAACTGTTTTTT
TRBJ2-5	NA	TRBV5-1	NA	CASSLNGGQFGETQYF	TGCGCCAGCAGCTTGAATGGCGGGCAGTTTGGAGAGACCCAGTACTTC
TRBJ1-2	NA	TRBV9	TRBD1	CASSELEDRTEPNYGYTF	TGTGCCAGCAGCGAGTTGGAGGACAGGACGGAACCTAACTATGGCTACACCTTC
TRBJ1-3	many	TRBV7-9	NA	CASTQGQRSGNTIYF	TGTGCCAGCACCCAGGGTCAGCGCTCTGGAAACACCATATATTTT
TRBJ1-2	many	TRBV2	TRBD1	CASSDDRGFRGYTF	TGTGCCAGCAGTGATGACAGGGGCTTTCGTGGCTACACCTTC